This TCR beta chain was identified in a study of naive and memory T cell subsets. This clonotype was counted many times. An equimolar mix of two oligonucleotides served as the beta constant-region primer for TRBC1 and TRBC2. Nested alpha and beta constant-region primers with the SP2 primer drove four PCR rounds on ligated cDNA. MiXCR, applied by TCRdb to the UMI-ligation and nested PCR reads, yields one record per CDR3 protein. The table lists approximately 9,300 distinct CDR3 sequences, around 5.4% of them singletons. The CDR3 extends over 16 amino acids. Trimming pared 6 bases from V and 2 bases from J, leaving 17 bases between. CDR1 SNHLY and CDR2 FYNNEI come from the germline V gene.

The receptor was isolated from a human donor in good health. This chain connects TRBV2 to TRBJ1-3; D is undetermined. Sequenced material: CD4+ TEMRA cells from blood. Subset defined: effector memory re-expressing CD45RA, CD45RA+ CD27-. CDR3 nucleotides: TGTGCCAGCAGGTTAACCGGAGGGAGCGCTGGAAACACCATATATTTT. Its protein product is CASRLTGGSAGNTIYF.